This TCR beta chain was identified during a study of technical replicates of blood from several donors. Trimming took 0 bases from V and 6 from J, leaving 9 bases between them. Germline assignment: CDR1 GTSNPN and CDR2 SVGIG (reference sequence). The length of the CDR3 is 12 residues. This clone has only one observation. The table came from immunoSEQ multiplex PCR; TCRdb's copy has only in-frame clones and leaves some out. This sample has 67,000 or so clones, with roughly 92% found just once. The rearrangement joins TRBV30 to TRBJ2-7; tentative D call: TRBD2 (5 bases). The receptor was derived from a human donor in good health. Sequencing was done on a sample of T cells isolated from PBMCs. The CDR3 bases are TGTGCCTGGAGTGTACACGGGGTCGAGCAGTACTTC. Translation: CAWSVHGVEQYF.